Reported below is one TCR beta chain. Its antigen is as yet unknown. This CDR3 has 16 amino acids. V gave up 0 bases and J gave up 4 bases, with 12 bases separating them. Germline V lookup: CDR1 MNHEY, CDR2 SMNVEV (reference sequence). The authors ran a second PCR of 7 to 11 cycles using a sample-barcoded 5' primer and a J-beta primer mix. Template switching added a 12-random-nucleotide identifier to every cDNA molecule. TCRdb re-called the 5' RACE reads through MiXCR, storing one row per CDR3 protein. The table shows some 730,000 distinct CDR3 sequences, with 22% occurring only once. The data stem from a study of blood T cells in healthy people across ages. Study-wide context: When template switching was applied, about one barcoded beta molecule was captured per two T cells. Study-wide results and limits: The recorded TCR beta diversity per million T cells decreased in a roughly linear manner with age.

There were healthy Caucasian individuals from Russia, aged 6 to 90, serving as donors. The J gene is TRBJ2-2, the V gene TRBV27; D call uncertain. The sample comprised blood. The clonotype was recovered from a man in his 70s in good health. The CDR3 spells CASSLSWEPSTGELFF. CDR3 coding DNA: TGTGCCAGCAGTTTATCATGGGAACCCAGCACCGGGGAGCTGTTTTTT.